Each of the 30 T cell receptor beta chains below was sequenced from the same sample in a study of beta chain features in type 1 diabetes. The study's findings and limits: People with Type 1 diabetes carried modestly yet significantly shorter TCRB CDR3s in all four CD4+ subsets.

Every isolated RNA sample was fully reverse transcribed, so sequencing captured expressed TCRB transcripts. Only in-frame clones appear in the TCRdb table, and some are missing; sequencing was by immunoSEQ multiplex PCR. In the table there are some 270,000 clones, 9.5% to 13% of which are singletons. The antigens for these receptors are not known. The material sequenced was naive CD4+ T cells from blood. Every receptor here comes from a man younger than 40 with type 1 diabetes.

The J gene is TRBJ2-2, the V gene TRBV4-3, with D perhaps matching TRBD1 (6 bases). Germline values: CDR1 LGHNA, CDR2 YSLEER. This CDR3 region has 16 residues. V was trimmed by 3 bases and J by 6 bases, leaving 17 bases between them. The CDR3 loop reads CASSHTDRPLSGELFF. The CDR3 DNA reads as TGCGCCAGCAGCCATACTGACAGGCCACTTTCCGGGGAGCTGTTTTTT.

This clone was recorded a few times. The chain links TRBV5-6 to TRBJ1-1; 9 bases are shared with TRBD1. The CDR3 has 16 amino acids. Germline trimming cut 3 bases from V and 4 bases from J; bases unmatched to any gene: 10. CDR1 is SGHDT, CDR2 YYEEEE, per germline. As DNA, the CDR3 is TGTGCCAGCAGCTGGGGCGGGACAGGGACGAGCACTGAAGCTTTCTTT. This sequence encodes CASSWGGTGTSTEAFF.

V usage is TRBV19 and J usage is TRBJ2-2; D unclear. Germline loops: CDR1 LNHDA, CDR2 SQIVND (reference sequence). CDR3 size: 15 residues. V was cut by 1 base and J by 0 bases, with 6 bases left in between. The CDR3 coding sequence is TGTGCCAGTAGTATAGTTTTCGCGAACACCGGGGAGCTGTTTTTT. This codes for CASSIVFANTGELFF.

This clone showed up just a few times. This chain joins TRBV5-1 and TRBJ2-1; TRBD1 might be the D (5 bases). V was clipped by 4 bases and J by 9 bases, with 20 bases between them. The germline gives CDR1 SGHRS, CDR2 YFSETQ. This CDR3 comprises 15 residues. The CDR3 reads CASSPTSEQVAEQFF. The DNA for the CDR3 is TGCGCCAGCAGCCCGACCTCAGAACAGGTCGCTGAGCAGTTCTTC.

This clone was seen more than once but under ten times. The chain combines TRBV15 with TRBJ2-1; 10 bases map to TRBD2. This CDR3 is built from 14 residues. Germline V lookup: CDR1 LNHNV, CDR2 YYDKDF (reference sequence). With V trimmed by 7 bases and J by 6 bases, 6 bases remained unmatched. Here the CDR3 DNA reads TGTGCCACCAAAGCGGGGGGGCCGGTCAATGAGCAGTTCTTC. Residues: CATKAGGPVNEQFF.

The chain combines TRBV6-1 with TRBJ1-2; TRBD1 agrees at 7 bases. The CDR3 contains 15 residues. Germline V lookup: CDR1 MNHNS, CDR2 SASEGT. Germline trimming cut 5 bases from V and 3 bases from J; bases unmatched to any gene: 9. CDR3: CASSTWTGGDYGYTF. Here the CDR3 DNA reads TGTGCCAGCAGTACATGGACAGGAGGGGACTATGGCTACACCTTC.

This chain connects TRBV7-9 to TRBJ2-2; 7 nucleotides align to TRBD1. V shed 3 bases and J 0 bases; nucleotides not matched to a gene: 1. The germline V gene encodes CDR1 SEHNR and CDR2 FQNEAQ (reference sequence). The CDR3 loop spans 15 amino acids. This CDR3 reads CASSFGTANTGELFF. The CDR3 nucleotides read TGTGCCAGCAGCTTTGGGACAGCGAACACCGGGGAGCTGTTTTTT. The full variable domain, in which reference TRBV7-9 and TRBJ2-2 provide the parts outside the CDR3, is DTGVSQNPRHKITKRGQNVTFRCDPISEHNRLYWYRQTLGQGPEFLTYFQNEAQLEKSRLLSDRFSAERPKGSFSTLEIQRTEQGDSAMYLCASSFGTANTGELFFGEGSRLTVL.

The J gene is TRBJ1-2, the V gene TRBV5-8; 8 bases agree with TRBD1. CDR1 SGHTS and CDR2 YDEGEE come from the germline V gene. This CDR3 has 14 amino acids. V was clipped by 4 bases and J by 2 bases; unmatched bases: 4. The DNA of the CDR3 is TGTGCCAGCAGCAGGGGACAGGAAAACTATGGCTACACCTTC. This encodes CASSRGQENYGYTF.

The chain uses TRBV12-5 and TRBJ2-1, with D uncertain. V dropped 2 bases and J dropped 9 bases, with 5 bases sitting between them. This CDR3 spans 11 amino acids. The germline V gene has CDR1 LGHNT and CDR2 FRNRAP. CDR3 protein: CASGLYREQFF. CDR3 coding DNA: TGTGCTAGTGGTTTGTATCGTGAGCAGTTCTTC.

This clone was counted a few times. The sample carries other DNA sequences with the same CDR3. This rearrangement joins TRBV18 to TRBJ2-7; D perhaps matches TRBD1 (5 bases). CDR1 and CDR2 (germline): KGHSH, LQKENI. There are 13 residues in the CDR3. The V and J ends lost 3 bases and 3 bases respectively, with 9 bases between them. The CDR3 DNA follows: TGTGCCAGCTCACCCAGGGATAGCTACGAGCAGTACTTC. It is translated as CASSPRDSYEQYF. The full variable domain, its missing parts supplied by reference TRBV18 and TRBJ2-7, is NAGVMQNPRHLVRRRGQEARLRCSPMKGHSHVYWYRQLPEEGLKFMVYLQKENIIDESGMPKERFSAEFPKEGPSILRIQQVVRGDSAAYFCASSPRDSYEQYFGPGTRLTVT.

This chain uses TRBV28 with TRBJ1-1, with D hard to call. The CDR3 spans 11 residues. Germline V gene data show CDR1 as MDHEN and CDR2 as SYDVKM. V was shortened by 5 bases and J by 5 bases, with 6 bases between the two germline ends. CDR3 protein: CASSTNTEAFF. Here the CDR3 DNA reads TGTGCCAGCAGTACTAATACTGAAGCTTTCTTT.

V and J are TRBV7-6 and TRBJ1-1, with 8 bases fitting TRBD1. V shed 5 bases and J 6 bases; nucleotides not matched to a gene: 8. Germline V gene sequence: CDR1 SGHVS, CDR2 FNYEAQ. This CDR3 contains 14 residues. CDR3 amino acids: CASSLRQGRSEAFF. CDR3 nucleotide sequence: TGTGCCAGCAGCCTAAGACAGGGGAGATCTGAAGCTTTCTTT.

The chain has TRBV9 and TRBJ1-1, with D possibly TRBD1 on 5 matching bases. Trimming removed 2 bases at V and 3 bases at J, with 8 bases between. The CDR3 runs to 13 residues. CDR1 is SGDLS, CDR2 YYNGEE, per germline. The CDR3 DNA sequence: TGTGCCAGCAGCGTTTTGACAGACACTGAAGCTTTCTTT. Translating gives CASSVLTDTEAFF.

This chain joins TRBV7-2 and TRBJ2-7, with D perhaps matching TRBD1 (6 bases). Germline CDR1 reads SGHTA; CDR2 reads FQGNSA. The CDR3 contains 14 residues. The V end was cut by 5 bases, the J end by 0 bases, with 11 bases between. CDR3 residues: CASSRPTGSYEQYF. In nucleotides, the CDR3 is TGTGCCAGCAGCAGACCGACAGGCTCCTACGAGCAGTACTTC. The whole variable domain, filled in from reference TRBV7-2 and TRBJ2-7, reads GAGVSQSPSNKVTEKGKDVELRCDPISGHTALYWYRQSLGQGLEFLIYFQGNSAPDKSGLPSDRFSAERTGGSVSTLTIQRTQQEDSAVYLCASSRPTGSYEQYFGPGTRLTVT.

This chain connects TRBV15 to TRBJ1-5, with a tentative D call TRBD1 (5 bases). Trimming left V 8 bases short and J 1 base short, with 18 bases between. The germline gives CDR1 LNHNV, CDR2 YYDKDF (reference sequence). The CDR3 runs to 16 residues. CDR3 amino acids: CATRPGGGRSNQPQHF. DNA of the CDR3: TGTGCCACCCGACCCGGGGGGGGGAGGAGCAATCAGCCCCAGCATTTT.

Only a few counts were recorded for this clone. This sequence joins TRBV6-5 and TRBJ2-3; a weak D match, TRBD1 (5 bases). This CDR3 region has 12 residues. V lost 4 bases and J 12 bases, leaving 14 bases between the germline ends. Germline loops: CDR1 MNHEY, CDR2 SVGAGI. The CDR3 nucleotides are TGTGCCAGCAGTTCCGACAGCCTTTCCCAGTATTTT. Protein: CASSSDSLSQYF.

This clone occurred a few times. The gene calls are TRBV28 and TRBJ1-4; weak D call: TRBD1 (5 bases). Per germline, CDR1 MDHEN and CDR2 SYDVKM. The CDR3 runs 13 residues. This CDR3 is CAAAGHPNEKLFF. In DNA form, the CDR3 reads TGTGCGGCCGCCGGACACCCTAATGAAAAACTGTTTTTT.

This chain joins TRBV9 and TRBJ2-3; D not certain. Germline V gene sequence: CDR1 SGDLS, CDR2 YYNGEE. V lost 3 bases, J lost 3 bases, and 17 bases lay in between. This CDR3 is 16 amino acids long. CDR3: CASSARPLTGTDTQYF. The CDR3, as DNA: TGTGCCAGCAGCGCAAGACCGCTCACGGGTACAGATACGCAGTATTTT.

V is TRBV6-6 and J is TRBJ2-6; D possibly corresponds to TRBD1 (6 bases). Germline CDR1 and CDR2: MNHNY and SVGAGI (reference sequence). The CDR3 is made up of 15 amino acids. The ends were cut back, 8 bases at V and 2 bases at J, with 13 bases in the middle. As DNA, the CDR3 is TGTGCCAGCCTACAGGGATTGGCTGGGGCCAACGTCCTGACTTTC. Translated, it gives CASLQGLAGANVLTF.

This clone was seen only a few times. The CDR3 region has the DNA TGTGCCAGCAGCTGGCGGAGCGGGGCGAACACCGGGGAGCTGTTTTTT. It codes for CASSWRSGANTGELFF. V gene TRBV5-4 combines with J gene TRBJ2-2; 7 nucleotides align to TRBD2. Germline values: CDR1 SGHNT, CDR2 YYREEE (reference sequence). Unmatched junction bases numbered 5, after V lost 3 bases and J lost 0 bases. CDR3 size: 16 residues. The whole variable domain, filled in from reference TRBV5-4 and TRBJ2-2, reads ETGVTQSPTHLIKTRGQQVTLRCSSQSGHNTVSWYQQALGQGPQFIFQYYREEENGRGNFPPRFSGLQFPNYSSELNVNALELDDSALYLCASSWRSGANTGELFFGEGSRLTVL.

The V call is TRBV11-2, the J call TRBJ1-1; D is unresolved. Deletions cut 5 bases from V and 1 base from J, with 8 bases between. The length of the CDR3 is 13 residues. Germline V gives CDR1 SGHAT, CDR2 FQNNGV. Here the CDR3 reads CASSLGENTEAFF. In DNA, the CDR3 is TGTGCCAGCAGCCTCGGGGAGAACACTGAAGCTTTCTTT.

This clone has more than one count but fewer than ten. The gene calls are TRBV5-1 and TRBJ2-7; maybe TRBD1 (5 bases). Germline V CDR1 and CDR2: SGHRS, YFSETQ. Trimming cost V 0 bases and J 4 bases, with 11 bases left between them. This CDR3 contains 14 residues. The CDR3 nucleotides read TGCGCCAGCAGCTTGGTACCGCAGGGTTACGAGCAGTACTTC. Translating gives CASSLVPQGYEQYF. Supplemented by reference TRBV5-1 and TRBJ2-7, the full variable domain reads KAGVTQTPRYLIKTRGQQVTLSCSPISGHRSVSWYQQTPGQGLQFLFEYFSETQRNKGNFPGRFSGRQFSNSRSEMNVSTLELGDSALYLCASSLVPQGYEQYFGPGTRLTVT.

The chain uses TRBV2 and TRBJ1-4, with 10 bases fitting TRBD1. CDR3 length equals 15 residues. Germline V gene lookup returns CDR1 SNHLY and CDR2 FYNNEI. The ends lost 9 bases at V and 8 bases at J; junction bases unmatched: 12. The CDR3 loop is CASRVEGQGSEKLFF. The DNA for the CDR3 is TGTGCCAGTCGGGTTGAGGGACAGGGGTCCGAAAAACTGTTTTTT.

V usage is TRBV7-2 and J usage is TRBJ1-5; no definite D call. CDR3 length equals 15 residues. The V end lost 5 bases, the J end lost 0 bases, and 11 bases lay between the germline ends. Per the germline V gene, CDR1 is SGHTA and CDR2 is FQGNSA. CDR3 sequence: CASSPNRNSNQPQHF. The CDR3 DNA sequence: TGTGCCAGCAGCCCAAACAGAAATAGCAATCAGCCCCAGCATTTT.

This clone was seen a handful of times. The rearrangement joins TRBV4-2 to TRBJ1-2; D is perhaps TRBD1 (5 bases). CDR1 and CDR2 from the germline V gene are LGHNA and YNFKEQ. Trimming took off 0 bases at V and 6 bases at J, with 14 bases between the two ends. CDR3 size: 15 residues. For the CDR3, the DNA is TGTGCCAGCAGCCAAGATGCCCGCCAGGGTGATGGCTACACCTTC. Translated, it gives CASSQDARQGDGYTF.

The chain recombines TRBV27 with TRBJ1-1; TRBD1 aligns across 7 bases. The junction had 13 bases not matched to a gene; V was cut back by 3 bases and J by 3 bases. This CDR3 is built from 17 residues. The germline gives CDR1 MNHEY, CDR2 SMNVEV (reference sequence). This CDR3 reads CASSFRFGAGGDTEAFF. DNA of the CDR3: TGTGCCAGCAGTTTCCGATTCGGGGCAGGGGGAGACACTGAAGCTTTCTTT.

The chain carries TRBV18 and TRBJ1-5; no reliable D call. V was clipped by 2 bases and J by 7 bases, with 12 bases between them. This CDR3 has 14 amino acids. The germline CDR1 and CDR2 sequences are KGHSH and LQKENI. CDR3 in DNA: TGTGCCAGCTCACCAGGCAGCGGGCGGCAGCCCCAGCATTTT. This sequence encodes CASSPGSGRQPQHF.

This clone has just a few counts. The chain couples TRBV7-2 to TRBJ2-1; a possible D gene is TRBD1 (6 bases). Germline loops: CDR1 SGHTA, CDR2 FQGNSA. Trimming removed 2 bases from V and 2 bases from J, with 10 bases in between. The CDR3 is 15 residues long. The CDR3 region has the DNA TGTGCCAGCAGCTTATTGGGGGCCGCCTACAATGAGCAGTTCTTC. Translation: CASSLLGAAYNEQFF.

This chain uses TRBV25-1 with TRBJ1-3; possibly TRBD1 for D (6 bases). CDR1 is MGHDK and CDR2 is SYGVNS in the germline V gene. V lost 3 bases and J lost 4, with 10 bases in between. The CDR3 has 14 amino acids. For the CDR3, the DNA is TGTGCCAGCAGTGAGCGGACAGTCGGAAACACCATATATTTT. It is translated as CASSERTVGNTIYF.

The chain uses TRBV2 and TRBJ1-1, with a possible D match to TRBD1 (5 bases). The CDR3 runs to 13 residues. CDR1 and CDR2 (germline): SNHLY, FYNNEI. The ends were cut back, 4 bases at V and 0 bases at J, with 6 bases in the middle. CDR3 bases: TGTGCCAGCAGTGGACAGATGAACACTGAAGCTTTCTTT. Protein product: CASSGQMNTEAFF.